Listed here is a single TCR beta chain. The antigen it recognizes is unknown. No clone much larger than this one lies a single base away; base qualities are absent. The CDR3 regions of human TCRbeta chains were analyzed by immunosequencing. In the paper's pipeline: Repertoire TCRs were matched against a reference library of SARS-CoV-2-specific TCRs generated with the MIRA antigen-specificity platform. Breadth was defined as the fraction of unique TCRs that were SARS-CoV-2-associated. Depth was defined as the fraction of total T cells that were SARS-CoV-2-associated. Each spike-specific TCR was assigned to its reactive spike region and to a CD4 or CD8 class using the MIRA data. Log10-transformed breadth and depth values were compared by one-way ANOVA with Sidak's multiple comparisons tests. Not all clones reach the TCRdb copy of this immuneACCESS table, which keeps in-frame sequences only. Checked studies attribute under half of the gap to unresolved V genes and leave the rest unexplained. V, J and clone size reflect that table, while D and trimming were determined from the DNA. This sample comprises tens of thousands of clones, 75% to 90% of them detected only once. The top ten constitute roughly a fifth of the sample.

The time point label on this specimen signifies: baseline before first vaccination. The sample's treatment or condition label, decoded: meningococcal conjugate vaccine given as trial control. The vaccinee samples were drawn from two UK trials, COV001 and COV002, one of which was a single-blind randomized controlled phase 2/3 trial testing AZD1222 (ChAdOx1 nCoV-19) in healthy adults. Trial participant PBMC samples were collected at day 0 and day 28 after the second dose for TCRbeta chain sequencing. The CDR3 covers 15 residues, taking in both the cysteine and the phenylalanine. Only the CDR3 portion is preserved as DNA: 45 bases, with reading frame beginning at the first base. From V the trimming removes 10 bases and from J it removes 0 bases, while the gene matches leave 6 bases of the junction unaccounted for. The germline V gene gives CDR1 as ENHRY and CDR2 as SYGVKD. The sample is drawn from a study of T cell responses to AZD1222 COVID-19 vaccine (TCRdb year 2021). About the investigation overall: TCR sequencing covered more than 230 trial participants: about 210 given two doses of AZD1222 and about 26 given two doses of MenACWY control vaccine. Trial participants were enrolled into age subgroups of 18-55, 56-69 and 70-plus years, which contained 148, 28 and 57 TCR-sequenced participants, respectively. General findings and caveats noted by the study authors: Epitopes outside the regions mutated in the B.1.351 and B.1.1.7 variants were reportedly recognized by nearly half of the unique spike-specific TCRs. Participants were mostly white British, with more females than males. The authors suggested clonal diversity may have been underestimated. The 56-69-year group was small, and its depth increase did not reach significance, likely because of low power. No day 14 peak-response samples were available, so repertoires were characterized only after the peak T cell response. Vaccine-associated CD4 TCRs spanned the whole spike protein, with dominant responses in regions 160-218 and 743-854. After two AZD1222 doses, both the breadth and the depth of spike-specific TCRs were significantly higher than at day 0 and than in MenACWY recipients. Conclusions about previously exposed vaccinees were limited because only a handful of AZD1222 recipients were SARS-CoV-2 seropositive at baseline.

This clonotype was obtained from an adult in good health. Recombination linked TRBV10-3 to TRBJ2-7, with 13 junctional bases fitting TRBD2. This specimen was peripheral blood, taken on day 0 of MenACWY control vaccination. The nucleotide sequence is given as TGTGCCAAGGGACTAGCGGGAACTAGCTCCTACGAGCAGTACTTC. It translates as CAKGLAGTSSYEQYF.